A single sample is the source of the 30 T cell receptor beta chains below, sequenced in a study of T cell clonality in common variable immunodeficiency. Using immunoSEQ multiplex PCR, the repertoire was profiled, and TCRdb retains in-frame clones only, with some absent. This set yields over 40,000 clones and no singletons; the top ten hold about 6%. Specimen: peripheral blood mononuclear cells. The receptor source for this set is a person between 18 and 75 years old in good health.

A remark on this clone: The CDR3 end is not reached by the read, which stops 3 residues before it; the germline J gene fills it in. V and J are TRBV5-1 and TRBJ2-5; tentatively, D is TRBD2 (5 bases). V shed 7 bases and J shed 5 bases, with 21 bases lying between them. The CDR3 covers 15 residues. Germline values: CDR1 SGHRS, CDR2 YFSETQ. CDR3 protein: CASRPVGVSYETQYF. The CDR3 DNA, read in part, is TGCGCCAGCCGCCCCGTCGGGGTTAGTTATGAGACC.

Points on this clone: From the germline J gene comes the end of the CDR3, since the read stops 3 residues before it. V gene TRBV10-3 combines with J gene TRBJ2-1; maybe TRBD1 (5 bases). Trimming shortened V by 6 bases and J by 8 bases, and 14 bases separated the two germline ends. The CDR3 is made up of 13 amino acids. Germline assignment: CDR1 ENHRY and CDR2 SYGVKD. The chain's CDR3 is CAIRNDRYDEQFF. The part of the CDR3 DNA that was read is TGTGCCATCAGAAACGACAGATACGATGAG.

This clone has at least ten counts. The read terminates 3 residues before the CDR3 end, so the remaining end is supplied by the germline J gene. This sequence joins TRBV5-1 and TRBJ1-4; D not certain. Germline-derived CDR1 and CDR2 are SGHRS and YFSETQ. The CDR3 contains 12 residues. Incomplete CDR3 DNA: TGCGCCAGCAGCGCAGGAAGGTCACCA. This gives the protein CASSAGRSP. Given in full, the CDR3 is CASSAGRSPLFF.

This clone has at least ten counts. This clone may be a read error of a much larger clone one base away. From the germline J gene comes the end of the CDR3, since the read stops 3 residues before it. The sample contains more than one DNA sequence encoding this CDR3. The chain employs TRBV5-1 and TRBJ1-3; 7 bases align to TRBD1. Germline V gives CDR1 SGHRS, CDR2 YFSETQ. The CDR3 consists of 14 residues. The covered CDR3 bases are TGCGCCAGCGCAAGGGACAGCCGCGGAAACACG. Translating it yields CASARDSRGNT. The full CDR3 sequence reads CASARDSRGNTIYF.

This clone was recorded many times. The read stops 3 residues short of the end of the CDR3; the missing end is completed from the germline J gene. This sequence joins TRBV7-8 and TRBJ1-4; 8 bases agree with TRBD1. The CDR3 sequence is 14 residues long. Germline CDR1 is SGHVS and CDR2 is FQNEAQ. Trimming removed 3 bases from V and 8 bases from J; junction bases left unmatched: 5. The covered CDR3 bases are TGTGCCAGCAGCTTTCAGGGGGCTTCGGAAAAA. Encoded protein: CASSFQGASEK. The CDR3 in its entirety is CASSFQGASEKLFF.

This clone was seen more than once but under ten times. This CDR3 is CASSTGEGAEAFF. The part of the CDR3 DNA that was read is TGTGCCAGTAGTACAGGGGAGGGGGCTGAA. The chain couples TRBV19 to TRBJ1-1; possible D gene TRBD1, 6 bases. The read is 3 residues too short to cover the CDR3 end, so that end is filled in from the germline J gene. Per the germline V gene, CDR1 is LNHDA and CDR2 is SQIVND (reference sequence). The CDR3 runs 13 residues. The ends were cut back, 4 bases at V and 6 bases at J, with 12 bases in the middle.

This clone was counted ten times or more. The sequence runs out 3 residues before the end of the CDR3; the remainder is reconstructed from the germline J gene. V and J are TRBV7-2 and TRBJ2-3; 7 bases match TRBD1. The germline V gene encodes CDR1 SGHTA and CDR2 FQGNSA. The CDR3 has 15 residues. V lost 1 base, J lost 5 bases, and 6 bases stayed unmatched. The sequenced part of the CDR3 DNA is TGTGCCAGCAGCTTAGGGCAGGGGGTTGTAGATACG. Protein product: CASSLGQGVVDT. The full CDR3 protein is CASSLGQGVVDTQYF.

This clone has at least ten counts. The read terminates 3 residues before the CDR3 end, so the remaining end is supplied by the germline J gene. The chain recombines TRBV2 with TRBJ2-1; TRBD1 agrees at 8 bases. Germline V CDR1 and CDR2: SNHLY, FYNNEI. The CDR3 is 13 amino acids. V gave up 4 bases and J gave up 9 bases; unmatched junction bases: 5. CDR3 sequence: CASSGQGAGEQFF. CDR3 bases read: TGTGCCAGCAGTGGGCAGGGGGCAGGTGAG.

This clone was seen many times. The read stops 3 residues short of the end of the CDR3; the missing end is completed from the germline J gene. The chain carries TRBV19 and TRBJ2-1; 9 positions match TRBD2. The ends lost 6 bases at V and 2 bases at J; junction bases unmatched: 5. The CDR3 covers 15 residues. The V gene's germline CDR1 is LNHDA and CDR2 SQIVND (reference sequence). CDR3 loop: CASSDSGGAYNEQFF. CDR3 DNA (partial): TGTGCCAGTAGCGATAGCGGGGGCGCCTACAATGAG. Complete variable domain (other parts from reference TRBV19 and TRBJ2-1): DGGITQSPKYLFRKEGQNVTLSCEQNLNHDAMYWYRQDPGQGLRLIYYSQIVNDFQKGDIAEGYSVSREKKESFPLTVTSAQKNPTAFYLCASSDSGGAYNEQFFGPGTRLTVL.

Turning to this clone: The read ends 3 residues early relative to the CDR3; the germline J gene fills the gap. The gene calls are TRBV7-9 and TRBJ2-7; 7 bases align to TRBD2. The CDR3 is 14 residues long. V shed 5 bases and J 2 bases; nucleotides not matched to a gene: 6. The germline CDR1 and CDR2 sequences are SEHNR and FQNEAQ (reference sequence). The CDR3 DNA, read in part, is TGTGCCAGCAGCCGAGCGGCGGGAGCCTACGAG. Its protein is CASSRAAGAYE. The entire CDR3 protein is CASSRAAGAYEQYF.

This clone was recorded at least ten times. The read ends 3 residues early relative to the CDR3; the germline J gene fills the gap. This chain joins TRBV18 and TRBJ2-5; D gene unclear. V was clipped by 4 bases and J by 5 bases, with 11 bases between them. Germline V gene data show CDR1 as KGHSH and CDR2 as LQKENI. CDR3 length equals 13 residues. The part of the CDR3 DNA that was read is TGTGCCAGCTCACGCTCGGGTGGGGAGACC. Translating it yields CASSRSGGET. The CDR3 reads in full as CASSRSGGETQYF.

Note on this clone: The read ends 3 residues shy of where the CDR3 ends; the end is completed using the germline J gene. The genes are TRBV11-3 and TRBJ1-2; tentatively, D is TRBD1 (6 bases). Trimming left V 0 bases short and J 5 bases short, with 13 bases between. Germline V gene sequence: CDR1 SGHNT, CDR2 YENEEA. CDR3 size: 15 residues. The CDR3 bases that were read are TGTGCCAGCAGCTTAGATCTGTGGCAGGGGTATGGC. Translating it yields CASSLDLWQGYG. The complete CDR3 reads CASSLDLWQGYGYTF.

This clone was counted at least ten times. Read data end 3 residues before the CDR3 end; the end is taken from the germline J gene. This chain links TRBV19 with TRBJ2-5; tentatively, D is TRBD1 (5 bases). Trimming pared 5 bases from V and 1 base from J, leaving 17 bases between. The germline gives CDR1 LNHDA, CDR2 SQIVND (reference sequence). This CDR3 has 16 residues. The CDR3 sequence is CASSPWGRALQETQYF. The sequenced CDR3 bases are TGTGCCAGTAGTCCCTGGGGCAGGGCGCTCCAAGAGACC.

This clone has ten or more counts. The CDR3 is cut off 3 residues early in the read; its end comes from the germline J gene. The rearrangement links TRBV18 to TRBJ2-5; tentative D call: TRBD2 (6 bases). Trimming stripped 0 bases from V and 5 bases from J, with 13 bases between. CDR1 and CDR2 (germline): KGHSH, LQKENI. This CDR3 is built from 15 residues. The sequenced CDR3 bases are TGTGCCAGCTCACCACCGTCGGAGGGGCGCGAGACC. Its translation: CASSPPSEGRET. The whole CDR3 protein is CASSPPSEGRETQYF. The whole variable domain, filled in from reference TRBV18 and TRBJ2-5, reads NAGVMQNPRHLVRRRGQEARLRCSPMKGHSHVYWYRQLPEEGLKFMVYLQKENIIDESGMPKERFSAEFPKEGPSILRIQQVVRGDSAAYFCASSPPSEGRETQYFGPGTRLLVL.

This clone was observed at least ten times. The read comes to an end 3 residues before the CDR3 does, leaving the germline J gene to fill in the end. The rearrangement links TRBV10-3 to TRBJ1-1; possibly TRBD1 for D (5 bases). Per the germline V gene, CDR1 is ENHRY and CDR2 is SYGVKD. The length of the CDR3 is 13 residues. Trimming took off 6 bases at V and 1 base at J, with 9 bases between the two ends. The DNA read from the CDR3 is TGTGCCATCAGGATGGACACGAACACTGAA. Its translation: CAIRMDTNTE. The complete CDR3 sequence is CAIRMDTNTEAFF.

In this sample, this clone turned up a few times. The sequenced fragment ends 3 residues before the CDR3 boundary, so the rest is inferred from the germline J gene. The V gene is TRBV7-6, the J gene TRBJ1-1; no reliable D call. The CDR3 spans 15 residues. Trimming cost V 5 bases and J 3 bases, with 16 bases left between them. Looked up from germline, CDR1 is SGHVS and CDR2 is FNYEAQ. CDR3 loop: CASSPLRLTDTEAFF. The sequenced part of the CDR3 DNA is TGTGCCAGCAGCCCCCTACGACTAACCGACACTGAA.

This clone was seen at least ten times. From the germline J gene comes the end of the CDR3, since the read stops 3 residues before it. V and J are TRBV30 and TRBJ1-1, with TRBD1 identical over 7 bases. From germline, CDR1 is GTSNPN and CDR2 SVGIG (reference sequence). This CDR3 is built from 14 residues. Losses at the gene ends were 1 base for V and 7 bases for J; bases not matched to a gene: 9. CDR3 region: CAWSGGQLRSEAFF. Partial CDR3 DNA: TGTGCCTGGAGTGGGGGACAGCTAAGGAGTGAA. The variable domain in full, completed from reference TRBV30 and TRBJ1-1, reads SQTIHQWPATLVQPVGSPLSLECTVEGTSNPNLYWYRQAAGRGLQLLFYSVGIGQISSEVPQNLSASRPQDRQFILSSKKLLLSDSGFYLCAWSGGQLRSEAFFGQGTRLTVV.

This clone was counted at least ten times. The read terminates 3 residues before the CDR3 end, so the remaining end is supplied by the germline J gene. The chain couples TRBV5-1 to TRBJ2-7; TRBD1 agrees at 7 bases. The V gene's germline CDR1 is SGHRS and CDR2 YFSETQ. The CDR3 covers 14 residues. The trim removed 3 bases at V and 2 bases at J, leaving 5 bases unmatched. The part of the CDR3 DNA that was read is TGCGCCAGCAGCTGGGGACAGACTACCTACGAG. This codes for CASSWGQTTYE. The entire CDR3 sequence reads CASSWGQTTYEQYF. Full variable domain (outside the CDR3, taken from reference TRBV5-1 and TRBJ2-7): KAGVTQTPRYLIKTRGQQVTLSCSPISGHRSVSWYQQTPGQGLQFLFEYFSETQRNKGNFPGRFSGRQFSNSRSEMNVSTLELGDSALYLCASSWGQTTYEQYFGPGTRLTVT.

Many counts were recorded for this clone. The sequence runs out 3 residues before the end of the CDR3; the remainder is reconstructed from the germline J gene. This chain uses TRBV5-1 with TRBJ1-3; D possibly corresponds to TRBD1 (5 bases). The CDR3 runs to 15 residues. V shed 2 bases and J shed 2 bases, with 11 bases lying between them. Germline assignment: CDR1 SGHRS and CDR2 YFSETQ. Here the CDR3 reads CASSFSQGAGNTIYF. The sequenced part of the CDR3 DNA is TGCGCCAGCAGCTTTTCCCAGGGCGCTGGAAACACC.

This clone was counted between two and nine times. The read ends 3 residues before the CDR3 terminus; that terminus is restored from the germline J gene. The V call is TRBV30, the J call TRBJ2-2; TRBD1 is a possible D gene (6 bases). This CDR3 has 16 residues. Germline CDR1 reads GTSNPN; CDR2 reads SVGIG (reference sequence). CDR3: CAWRGHVPIGNSPLFF. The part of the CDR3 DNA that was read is TGTGCCTGGAGGGGACATGTGCCAATAGGGAATTCACCG.

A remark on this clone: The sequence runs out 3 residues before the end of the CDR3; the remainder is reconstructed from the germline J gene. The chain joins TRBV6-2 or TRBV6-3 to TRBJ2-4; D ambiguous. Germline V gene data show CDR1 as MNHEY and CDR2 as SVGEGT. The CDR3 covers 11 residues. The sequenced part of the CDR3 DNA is TGTGCCAGCAGCTGGGCGTATGGT. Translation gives CASSWAYG. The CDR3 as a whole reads CASSWAYGQYF.

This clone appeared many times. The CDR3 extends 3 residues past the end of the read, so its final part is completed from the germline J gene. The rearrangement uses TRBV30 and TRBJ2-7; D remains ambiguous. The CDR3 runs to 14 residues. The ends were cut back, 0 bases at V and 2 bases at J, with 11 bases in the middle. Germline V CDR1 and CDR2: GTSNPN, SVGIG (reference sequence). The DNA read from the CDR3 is TGTGCCTGGAGTGTACTGAACGGTCCCTACGAG. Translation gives CAWSVLNGPYE. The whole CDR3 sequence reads CAWSVLNGPYEQYF.

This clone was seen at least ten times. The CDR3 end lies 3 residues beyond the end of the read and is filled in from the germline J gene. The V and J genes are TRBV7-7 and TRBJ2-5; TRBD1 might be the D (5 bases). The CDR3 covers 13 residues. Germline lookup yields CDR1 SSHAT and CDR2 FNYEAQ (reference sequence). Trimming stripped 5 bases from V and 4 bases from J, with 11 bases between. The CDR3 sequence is CASSPDSLETQYF. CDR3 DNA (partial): TGTGCCAGCAGCCCAGACAGTCTAGAGACC.

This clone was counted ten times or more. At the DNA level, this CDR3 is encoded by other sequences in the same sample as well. The CDR3 region is CASSLSGYGYTF. The covered CDR3 bases are TGTGCCAGCAGTTTATCAGGCTATGGC. J is TRBJ1-2 and V is TRBV27; the D is unclear. The read comes to an end 3 residues before the CDR3 does, leaving the germline J gene to fill in the end. CDR1 and CDR2 (germline): MNHEY, SMNVEV (reference sequence). The CDR3 spans 12 residues. The V and J ends lost 0 bases and 4 bases respectively, with 3 bases between them.

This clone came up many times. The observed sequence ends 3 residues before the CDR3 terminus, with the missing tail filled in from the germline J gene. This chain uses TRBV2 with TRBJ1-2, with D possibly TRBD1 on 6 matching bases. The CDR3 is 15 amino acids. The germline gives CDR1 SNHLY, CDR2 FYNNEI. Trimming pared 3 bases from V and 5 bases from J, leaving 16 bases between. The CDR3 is CASSENGGARYGYTF. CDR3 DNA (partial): TGTGCCAGCAGTGAGAACGGGGGGGCGCGATATGGC.

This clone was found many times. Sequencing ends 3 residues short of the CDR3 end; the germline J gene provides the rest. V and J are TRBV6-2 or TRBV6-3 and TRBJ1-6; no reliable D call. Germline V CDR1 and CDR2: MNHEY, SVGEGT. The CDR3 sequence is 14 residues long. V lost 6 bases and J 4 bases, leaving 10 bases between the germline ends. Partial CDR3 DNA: TGTGCCAGCAGAGCAGGAGGTTATAATTCACCC. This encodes CASRAGGYNSP. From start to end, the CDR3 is CASRAGGYNSPLHF.

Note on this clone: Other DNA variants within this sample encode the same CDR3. The CDR3 is CASSLQAGGRYEQYF. The DNA read from the CDR3 is TGTGCCAGCAGCTTACAAGCCGGGGGACGATACGAG. V gene TRBV7-2 combines with J gene TRBJ2-7, with D tentatively TRBD2 (6 bases). The read comes to an end 3 residues before the CDR3 does, leaving the germline J gene to fill in the end. Trimming removed 2 bases from V and 4 bases from J, with 15 bases in between. Germline V CDR1 and CDR2: SGHTA, FQGNSA. CDR3 length equals 15 residues.

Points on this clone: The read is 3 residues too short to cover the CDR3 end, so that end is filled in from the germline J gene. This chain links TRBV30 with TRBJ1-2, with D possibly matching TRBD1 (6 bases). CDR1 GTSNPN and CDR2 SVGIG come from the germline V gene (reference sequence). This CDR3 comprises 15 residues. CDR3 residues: CACGLAGAPGDTYTF. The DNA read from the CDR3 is TGTGCCTGCGGACTAGCGGGGGCCCCGGGAGATACC.

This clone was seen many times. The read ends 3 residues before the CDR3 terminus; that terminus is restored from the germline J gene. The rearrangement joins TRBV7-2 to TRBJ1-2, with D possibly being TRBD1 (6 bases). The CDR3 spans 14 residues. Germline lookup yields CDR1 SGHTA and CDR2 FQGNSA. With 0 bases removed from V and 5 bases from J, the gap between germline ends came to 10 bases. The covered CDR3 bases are TGTGCCAGCAGCTTAGCGGGGGCCTCATATGGC. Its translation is CASSLAGASYG. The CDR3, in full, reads CASSLAGASYGYTF.

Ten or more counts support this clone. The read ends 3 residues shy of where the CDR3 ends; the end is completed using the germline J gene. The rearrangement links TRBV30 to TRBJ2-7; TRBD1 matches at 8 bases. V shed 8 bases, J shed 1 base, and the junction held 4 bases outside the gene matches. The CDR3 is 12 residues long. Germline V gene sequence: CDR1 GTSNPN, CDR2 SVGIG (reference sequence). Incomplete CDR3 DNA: TGTGCCACAGGACAGGGTTCCTACGAG. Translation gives CATGQGSYE. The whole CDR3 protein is CATGQGSYEQYF.